These 26 T cell receptor beta chains share one sample of origin, sequenced in a study of blood T cells in healthy people across ages. A sample-barcoded 5' primer and a J-beta primer mix were used in a second PCR of roughly 6 to 11 cycles. Using its own MiXCR run on the 5' RACE reads, TCRdb lists one record per CDR3 protein. Seen here are roughly 700,000 distinct CDR3 sequences, more than 40% observed once, and the top ten hold around 32%. The sample comprised blood. The receptors come from a woman aged 55-75 years in good health.

The chain carries TRBV3-1 and TRBJ1-4; 12 nucleotides line up with TRBD1. CDR3 size: 14 residues. CDR1 is LGHDT and CDR2 is YNNKEL in the germline V gene (reference sequence). With V trimmed by 4 bases and J by 8 bases, 2 bases remained unmatched. For the CDR3, the DNA is TGTGCCAGCAGCCCGGGACAGGGGGCAGAAAAACTGTTTTTT. Protein: CASSPGQGAEKLFF.

V is TRBV20-1 and J is TRBJ1-2, with TRBD1 as a possible D gene (6 bases). Trimming pared 4 bases from V and 6 bases from J, leaving 21 bases between. Germline CDR1 DFQATT, CDR2 SNEGSKA (reference sequence). The CDR3 contains 15 residues. This CDR3 reads CSAISNLQGGNGYTF. CDR3 in DNA: TGCAGTGCTATATCAAACTTACAGGGAGGGAATGGCTACACCTTC.

V gene TRBV6-2 or TRBV6-3 combines with J gene TRBJ2-7; 7 bases match TRBD1. The germline V gene has CDR1 MNHEY and CDR2 SVGEGT. The CDR3 spans 14 residues. V shed 5 bases, J shed 2 bases, and the junction held 6 bases outside the gene matches. The CDR3: CASSKTGQTYEQYF. The CDR3 DNA sequence: TGTGCCAGCAGTAAAACGGGACAGACCTACGAGCAGTACTTC.

Ten or more counts support this clonotype. The chain employs TRBV20-1 and TRBJ1-2; D ambiguous. Trimming took 6 bases from V and 7 from J, leaving 18 bases between them. This CDR3 spans 13 amino acids. Germline CDR1 is DFQATT and CDR2 is SNEGSKA (reference sequence). CDR3 nucleotides: TGCAGTGCCCCTTTGCGGGTTGGAAGTGGCTACACCTTC. It is translated as CSAPLRVGSGYTF.

The rearrangement links TRBV13 to TRBJ2-7; the D is unclear. The V gene's germline CDR1 is PRHDT and CDR2 FYEKMQ (reference sequence). V was trimmed by 0 bases and J by 2 bases, leaving 8 bases between them. The CDR3 extends over 14 amino acids. This CDR3 reads CASSLGLVPYEQYF. CDR3 nucleotides: TGTGCCAGCAGCTTAGGGTTGGTACCCTACGAGCAGTACTTC. Based on the CDR3 plus reference TRBV13 and TRBJ2-7, the full variable domain is AAGVIQSPRHLIKEKRETATLKCYPIPRHDTVYWYQQGPGQDPQFLISFYEKMQSDKGSIPDRFSAQQFSDYHSELNMSSLELGDSALYFCASSLGLVPYEQYFGPGTRLTVT.

This chain joins TRBV20-1 and TRBJ2-1, with 9 bases that match TRBD2. The J call is in doubt because the DNA end fits TRBJ2-7 better. This CDR3 contains 15 residues. Germline V gene sequence: CDR1 DFQATT, CDR2 SNEGSKA (reference sequence). The CDR3 DNA sequence: TGCAGTGCTTATCAACTAGCGGGTTCCTACAATGAGCAGTACTTC. This translates into CSAYQLAGSYNEQYF.

The chain couples TRBV4-2 to TRBJ1-2, with D possibly being TRBD1 (5 bases). The germline V gene has CDR1 LGHNA and CDR2 YNFKEQ. This CDR3 spans 15 amino acids. Trimming removed 0 bases from V and 3 bases from J, with 11 bases in between. This CDR3 reads CASSQETGHYYGYTF. CDR3 bases: TGTGCCAGCAGCCAAGAAACAGGCCATTACTATGGCTACACCTTC.

The chain is built from TRBV9 and TRBJ2-7, with 7 nucleotides matching TRBD1. This CDR3 is built from 15 residues. Germline CDR1 reads SGDLS; CDR2 reads YYNGEE. The ends lost 8 bases at V and 0 bases at J; junction bases unmatched: 11. The CDR3 reads CARGPTDRTSYEQYF. CDR3 nucleotide sequence: TGTGCCAGGGGGCCGACGGACAGGACCTCCTACGAGCAGTACTTC.

The chain couples TRBV4-1 to TRBJ2-3; 7 bases align to TRBD1. V lost 7 bases, J lost 1 base, and 5 bases stayed unmatched. Germline values: CDR1 MGHRA, CDR2 YSYEKL. The CDR3 runs 14 residues. CDR3 sequence reads: CASKRTGGTDTQYF. In DNA form, the CDR3 reads TGCGCCAGCAAAAGGACAGGAGGCACAGATACGCAGTATTTT.

The chain uses TRBV24-1 and TRBJ2-3; D unclear. CDR1 KGHDR and CDR2 SFDVKD come from the germline V gene. Trimming pared 9 bases from V and 5 bases from J, leaving 8 bases between. CDR3 length equals 11 residues. CDR3 DNA: TGTGCCACCCAAGACATAGATACGCAGTATTTT. It specifies CATQDIDTQYF.

This chain joins TRBV29-1 and TRBJ2-2; D is unclear. Deletions cut 2 bases from V and 6 bases from J, with 7 bases between. The CDR3 spans 12 residues. Germline-derived CDR1 and CDR2 are SQVTM and ANQGSEA. DNA for the CDR3: TGCAGCGTTGAATGGCAGTCCGGGGAGCTGTTTTTT. Translated: CSVEWQSGELFF.

The J gene is TRBJ2-2, the V gene TRBV27; 9 positions agree with TRBD1. CDR1 MNHEY and CDR2 SMNVEV come from the germline V gene (reference sequence). There are 16 residues in the CDR3. V shed 6 bases, J shed 2 bases, and the junction held 7 bases outside the gene matches. CDR3 coding DNA: TGTGCCAGCAGCCGACTCACAGGGGGCAACACCGGGGAGCTGTTTTTT. Residues: CASSRLTGGNTGELFF.

The chain couples TRBV6-6 to TRBJ2-3, with a possible D match to TRBD2 (6 bases). Germline CDR1 is MNHNY and CDR2 is SVGAGI (reference sequence). Trimming shortened V by 8 bases and J by 0 bases, and 15 bases separated the two germline ends. This CDR3 is 15 amino acids long. CDR3 bases: TGTGCCAGCTCGAAGATAGCGGCTAGCACAGATACGCAGTATTTT. Translating gives CASSKIAASTDTQYF.

This clonotype was detected only once. The J gene is TRBJ2-7, the V gene TRBV14; possible D gene TRBD2, 6 bases. V lost 4 bases to trimming and J lost 2 bases, with 12 bases between them. This CDR3 has 14 residues. Germline V gene sequence: CDR1 SGHDN, CDR2 FVKESK. For the CDR3, the DNA is TGTGCCAGCAGCCCGGGACTCTCCACCTACGAGCAGTACTTC. This encodes CASSPGLSTYEQYF.

V usage is TRBV29-1 and J usage is TRBJ2-5; weak D call: TRBD2 (6 bases). Per the germline V gene, CDR1 is SQVTM and CDR2 is ANQGSEA. Between the trimmed V and J ends, which lost 3 bases and 11 bases, there was a span of 22 bases. The CDR3 sequence is 14 residues long. The CDR3 nucleotides are TGCAGCGTTGAGAGCGGCCGGGGGTACAATGAGCAGTACTTC. The encoded protein is CSVESGRGYNEQYF. Together with reference TRBV29-1 and TRBJ2-5, the CDR3 gives the full variable domain: SAVISQKPSRDICQRGTSLTIQCQVDSQVTMMFWYRQQPGQSLTLIATANQGSEATYESGFVIDKFPISRPNLTFSTLTVSNMSPEDSSIYLCSVESGRGYNEQYFGPGTRLLVL.

The V and J genes are TRBV10-3 and TRBJ2-2; 7 positions match TRBD2. With 0 bases clipped from V and 4 bases from J, the junction kept 5 bases outside the gene matches. Germline V CDR1 and CDR2: ENHRY, SYGVKD. There are 16 residues in the CDR3. The CDR3 DNA reads TGTGCCATCAGTGAGTCGTGGGAGGGCGCCACCGGGGAGCTGTTTTTT. Its protein product is CAISESWEGATGELFF.

The chain joins TRBV3-1 to TRBJ2-5, with 9 positions matching TRBD1. The J call may be in error: the DNA end matches TRBJ2-7 better. CDR3 length equals 14 residues. Germline CDR1 LGHDT, CDR2 YNNKEL (reference sequence). CDR3: CASSLWDRVYEQYF. CDR3 nucleotides: TGTGCCAGCAGCCTGTGGGACAGGGTTTACGAGCAGTACTTC.

The chain couples TRBV18 to TRBJ2-7, with D maybe TRBD1 (6 bases). CDR1 is KGHSH and CDR2 is LQKENI in the germline V gene. Trimming took 6 bases from V and 2 from J, leaving 14 bases between them. This CDR3 has 14 amino acids. CDR3 coding DNA: TGTGCCAGCTCGCCAGACAGGAGGACCTACGAGCAGTACTTC. This codes for CASSPDRRTYEQYF. The full variable domain, its missing parts supplied by reference TRBV18 and TRBJ2-7, is NAGVMQNPRHLVRRRGQEARLRCSPMKGHSHVYWYRQLPEEGLKFMVYLQKENIIDESGMPKERFSAEFPKEGPSILRIQQVVRGDSAAYFCASSPDRRTYEQYFGPGTRLTVT.

This chain joins TRBV4-2 and TRBJ2-3, with D perhaps matching TRBD1 (5 bases). The CDR3 length is 19 residues. Germline CDR1 LGHNA, CDR2 YNFKEQ. The V gene lost 0 bases and the J gene lost 0 bases, with 19 bases spanning the gap. The CDR3 nucleotides are TGTGCCAGCAGCCAAGATCTCTTCCGTGGGGCCCATAGCACAGATACGCAGTATTTT. It is translated as CASSQDLFRGAHSTDTQYF.

A single count supports this clonotype. The chain carries TRBV7-9 and TRBJ1-4; D remains unclear. This CDR3 region has 15 residues. Trimming pared 2 bases from V and 0 bases from J, leaving 7 bases between. Germline V gene sequence: CDR1 SEHNR, CDR2 FQNEAQ (reference sequence). The chain's CDR3 is CASSLPGPTNEKLFF. The CDR3 nucleotides read TGTGCCAGCAGCTTACCCGGGCCAACTAATGAAAAACTGTTTTTT.

The gene calls are TRBV9 and TRBJ1-2; perhaps TRBD1 as D (6 bases). Deletions cut 4 bases from V and 3 bases from J, with 13 bases between. The CDR3 has 14 residues. CDR1 SGDLS and CDR2 YYNGEE come from the germline V gene. CDR3 region: CASSSTPGDYGYTF. The CDR3 nucleotides are TGTGCCAGCAGCTCGACCCCAGGGGACTATGGCTACACCTTC.

This clonotype was observed a single time. This chain links TRBV29-1 with TRBJ2-5; D tentatively fits TRBD1 or TRBD2 (6 bases each). The CDR3 consists of 12 residues. Germline loops: CDR1 SQVTM, CDR2 ANQGSEA. Trimming pared 5 bases from V and 11 bases from J, leaving 18 bases between. The CDR3 coding sequence is TGCAGCGTTACACAGGGAGGATATGGGCAGTACTTC. It encodes CSVTQGGYGQYF.

V gene TRBV20-1 combines with J gene TRBJ1-2; TRBD1 matches 9 bases. J was trimmed by 8 bases and V by 0 bases; bases with no gene match: 13. Germline-derived CDR1 and CDR2 are DFQATT and SNEGSKA (reference sequence). There are 16 residues in the CDR3. CDR3 DNA: TGCAGTGCTAGAGATCAGTGGGGACAGGGATCCCTAGGCTACACCTTC. Residues: CSARDQWGQGSLGYTF.

The chain recombines TRBV6-2 or TRBV6-3 with TRBJ2-7; 8 bases are a match to TRBD2. Germline V CDR1 and CDR2: MNHEY, SVGEGT. The CDR3 totals 15 residues. V lost 6 bases to trimming and J lost 0 bases; unmatched junction nucleotides: 7. CDR3 DNA sequence: TGTGCCAGCAGACAGGCGGGAGGATCCTCCTACGAGCAGTACTTC. This encodes CASRQAGGSSYEQYF.

Comments on this clonotype: The CDR3 ends on some other residue instead of the conserved phenylalanine or tryptophan, so this is likely a read error. The DNA for the CDR3 is TGTGCCAGCACGGAAAGTAGAGGCAATGAGCAGTTCTCC. Its protein is CASTESRGNEQFS. The V and J genes are TRBV28 and TRBJ2-1; no firm D call. The germline CDR1 and CDR2 sequences are MDHEN and SYDVKM. The CDR3 consists of 13 residues. Trimming left V 7 bases short and J 6 bases short, with 13 bases between.

V gene TRBV7-9 combines with J gene TRBJ2-7; TRBD2 aligns across 9 bases. Germline V gives CDR1 SEHNR, CDR2 FQNEAQ (reference sequence). This CDR3 has 15 amino acids. J was trimmed by 5 bases and V by 4 bases; bases with no gene match: 9. CDR3 sequence (DNA): TGTGCCAGCAGCTCTTCCGCGGGAGGGATCCACGAGCAGTACTTC. This codes for CASSSSAGGIHEQYF.